This TCR beta chain was recovered during a study of cytomegalovirus exposure and HLA in healthy donors. Looking at the study overall: Earlier results showed approximately 120 million unique TCR beta sequences derived from approximately 170 million T cells.

The PCR contained 60 Vbeta and 13 Jbeta primers. Some clones are missing from TCRdb's copy, which holds only in-frame ones; the method was immunoSEQ multiplex PCR. The sample holds 150,000 to 200,000 clones. Looked up from germline, CDR1 is MNHEY and CDR2 is SMNVEV (reference sequence). Trimming shortened V by 3 bases and J by 0 bases, and 14 bases separated the two germline ends. This CDR3 comprises 16 residues. Study-wide results and caveats: Donors belonging to an Asian-associated ancestry cluster reportedly showed fewer N-insertions in productive TCRs than the roughly 700-donor mean, according to what a later analysis found.

Of note for this clone: The antigen is unknown.

The chain is built from TRBV27 and TRBJ1-1; TRBD1 is a possible D gene (5 bases). Sequencing was carried out using PBMCs. The TCR was taken from a man aged 25-40 years in good health and CMV-seronegative. CDR3 DNA sequence: TGTGCCAGCAGTTTCCGCCCCAGGGAACTGAACACTGAAGCTTTCTTT. Its protein is CASSFRPRELNTEAFF.